Following are 24 T cell receptor beta chains from one sample sequenced in a study of blood T cell repertoires in COVID-19. Using immunoSEQ multiplex PCR, the repertoire was profiled, and TCRdb retains in-frame clones only, with some absent. The data show more than 300,000 clones, 85% to 95% seen once. Sequencing used PBMCs or T cells enriched from blood (not recorded which). The receptors were gathered from a young woman who had been exposed to COVID-19.

The V and J genes are TRBV5-6 and TRBJ2-1; D unclear. The V and J ends lost 1 base and 8 bases respectively, with 10 bases between them. Per the germline V gene, CDR1 is SGHDT and CDR2 is YYEEEE. The CDR3 sequence is 13 residues long. The CDR3 DNA is TGTGCCAGCAGCTTGATTATCCTCGATGAGCAGTTCTTC. As protein: CASSLIILDEQFF. Looking up the rest from reference TRBV5-6 and TRBJ2-1 gives the full variable domain: DAGVTQSPTHLIKTRGQQVTLRCSPKSGHDTVSWYQQALGQGPQFIFQYYEEEERQRGNFPDRFSGHQFPNYSSELNVNALLLGDSALYLCASSLIILDEQFFGPGTRLTVL.

A few counts support this clone. The V call is TRBV7-6, the J call TRBJ1-3; D may be TRBD1 (6 bases). CDR3 length equals 16 residues. CDR1 is SGHVS and CDR2 is FNYEAQ in the germline V gene. V lost 1 base, J lost 2 bases, and 12 bases lay in between. As DNA, the CDR3 is TGTGCCAGCAGCTTAGAAGGGGGGGGCCCTGGAAACACCATATATTTT. Its translation: CASSLEGGGPGNTIYF.

The J gene is TRBJ2-7, the V gene TRBV7-2; D gene uncertain. V was shortened by 7 bases and J by 0 bases, with 13 bases between the two germline ends. The CDR3 covers 14 residues. Germline V gene lookup returns CDR1 SGHTA and CDR2 FQGNSA. Here the CDR3 reads CASTPYPGSYEQYF. The CDR3 bases are TGTGCCAGCACTCCTTACCCGGGCTCCTACGAGCAGTACTTC.

V usage is TRBV5-1 and J usage is TRBJ2-3; TRBD2 matches at 9 bases. The germline V gene encodes CDR1 SGHRS and CDR2 YFSETQ. CDR3 length equals 16 residues. Unmatched junction bases numbered 6, after V lost 3 bases and J lost 1 base. The CDR3: CASSSGASGGTDTQYF. CDR3 sequence (DNA): TGCGCCAGCAGCTCTGGTGCTAGCGGGGGCACAGATACGCAGTATTTT.

The chain is built from TRBV27 and TRBJ1-5, with a weak D call TRBD1 (5 bases). Germline values: CDR1 MNHEY, CDR2 SMNVEV (reference sequence). The CDR3 contains 14 residues. V lost 8 bases, J lost 5 bases, and 16 bases lay in between. In nucleotides, the CDR3 is TGTGCCAGCCCGGGACTTGGGAGGGATCAGCCCCAGCATTTT. It codes for CASPGLGRDQPQHF.

The chain recombines TRBV7-2 with TRBJ1-2; tentative D call: TRBD1 (5 bases). V was cut by 0 bases and J by 2 bases, with 13 bases left in between. The CDR3 consists of 16 residues. CDR1 is SGHTA, CDR2 FQGNSA, per germline. The CDR3 bases are TGTGCCAGCAGCTTAGCGCTGGGGCCCGCGAACTATGGCTACACCTTC. It is translated as CASSLALGPANYGYTF.

The V gene is TRBV30, the J gene TRBJ1-3; 7 bases are a match to TRBD1. Germline V gene lookup returns CDR1 GTSNPN and CDR2 SVGIG (reference sequence). The J segment lost 1 base and the V segment lost 2 bases, leaving 8 bases of the junction unmatched. This CDR3 region has 16 residues. The CDR3 here is CAWSPRTGRSGNTIYF. DNA of the CDR3: TGTGCCTGGAGTCCCAGGACAGGACGTTCTGGAAACACCATATATTTT.

The chain is built from TRBV5-1 and TRBJ2-2, with 8 bases identical to TRBD2. The CDR3 has 16 amino acids. The germline gives CDR1 SGHRS, CDR2 YFSETQ. The trim removed 4 bases at V and 3 bases at J, leaving 8 bases unmatched. In nucleotides, the CDR3 is TGCGCCAGCAGCGTTCTCGCGGGGGGTGACACCGGGGAGCTGTTTTTT. Amino acids: CASSVLAGGDTGELFF. The whole variable domain, filled in from reference TRBV5-1 and TRBJ2-2, reads KAGVTQTPRYLIKTRGQQVTLSCSPISGHRSVSWYQQTPGQGLQFLFEYFSETQRNKGNFPGRFSGRQFSNSRSEMNVSTLELGDSALYLCASSVLAGGDTGELFFGEGSRLTVL.

This clone was recorded only once. The rearrangement joins TRBV10-3 to TRBJ1-2; 8 bases agree with TRBD1. CDR1 and CDR2 from the germline V gene are ENHRY and SYGVKD. The CDR3 length is 12 residues. J was trimmed by 2 bases and V by 11 bases; bases with no gene match: 4. CDR3 DNA sequence: TGTGCCCTAGGACAGGGAAACTATGGCTACACCTTC. It translates to CALGQGNYGYTF.

V gene TRBV12-5 combines with J gene TRBJ1-6; D gene unclear. Trimming left V 4 bases short and J 7 bases short, with 8 bases between. This CDR3 has 13 amino acids. Per germline, CDR1 LGHNT and CDR2 FRNRAP. CDR3 sequence reads: CASGSVTNSPLHF. The DNA of the CDR3 is TGTGCTAGTGGTTCTGTCACAAATTCACCCCTCCACTTT.

The chain is built from TRBV7-2 and TRBJ2-5; 9 nucleotides agree with TRBD2. This CDR3 has 18 residues. The V segment lost 1 base and the J segment 5 bases; nucleotides outside the gene matches: 14. Germline assignment: CDR1 SGHTA and CDR2 FQGNSA. The CDR3, as DNA: TGTGCCAGCAGCTTAGAAGTCGTTTCTAGCGGGGTTGGGGAGACCCAGTACTTC. This codes for CASSLEVVSSGVGETQYF. Drawing the rest from reference TRBV7-2 and TRBJ2-5, the complete variable domain is GAGVSQSPSNKVTEKGKDVELRCDPISGHTALYWYRQSLGQGLEFLIYFQGNSAPDKSGLPSDRFSAERTGGSVSTLTIQRTQQEDSAVYLCASSLEVVSSGVGETQYFGPGTRLLVL.

This clone was observed a single time. The chain carries TRBV14 and TRBJ2-1; 9 bases are a match to TRBD2. Trimming at V came to 3 bases and at J to 4 bases, leaving 4 bases not matched to a gene. The CDR3 totals 15 residues. From germline, CDR1 is SGHDN and CDR2 FVKESK. Here the CDR3 DNA reads TGTGCCAGCAGCCATGGACTAGCGCAATACAATGAGCAGTTCTTC. Translating it yields CASSHGLAQYNEQFF. Based on the CDR3 plus reference TRBV14 and TRBJ2-1, the full variable domain is EAGVTQFPSHSVIEKGQTVTLRCDPISGHDNLYWYRRVMGKEIKFLLHFVKESKQDESGMPNNRFLAERTGGTYSTLKVQPAELEDSGVYFCASSHGLAQYNEQFFGPGTRLTVL.

This chain links TRBV4-1 with TRBJ1-3; D remains ambiguous. Germline assignment: CDR1 MGHRA and CDR2 YSYEKL. Trimming left V 1 base short and J 0 bases short, with 7 bases between. This CDR3 has 15 amino acids. DNA for the CDR3: TGCGCCAGCAGCCAAGTCGGGTACTCTGGAAACACCATATATTTT. This gives the protein CASSQVGYSGNTIYF.

This sequence joins TRBV10-3 and TRBJ2-1; 9 bases are a match to TRBD2. Germline CDR1 reads ENHRY; CDR2 reads SYGVKD. Trimming removed 6 bases from V and 5 bases from J; junction bases left unmatched: 5. The CDR3 sequence is 14 residues long. CDR3 amino acids: CAIRAGGSDNEQFF. DNA of the CDR3: TGTGCCATCAGGGCGGGGGGGAGTGACAATGAGCAGTTCTTC.

This clone came up a few times. The chain is built from TRBV11-2 and TRBJ2-7; no firm D call. V shed 3 bases and J shed 4 bases, with 13 bases lying between them. The CDR3 spans 14 residues. From germline, CDR1 is SGHAT and CDR2 FQNNGV. CDR3 bases: TGTGCCAGCAGCTTTGGTGGAGTTAGGTACGAGCAGTACTTC. Amino acid sequence: CASSFGGVRYEQYF.

This chain links TRBV29-1 with TRBJ1-1; 7 bases agree with TRBD1. V trimming: 5 bases; J trimming: 3 bases; junction bases outside the gene matches: 6. The germline CDR1 and CDR2 sequences are SQVTM and ANQGSEA. CDR3 length: 13 residues. DNA of the CDR3: TGCAGCGTTTACAGGGGCCTAGACACTGAAGCTTTCTTT. Its translation: CSVYRGLDTEAFF.

The chain joins TRBV5-8 to TRBJ1-4; 9 bases match TRBD1. The CDR3 runs 15 residues. The trim removed 0 bases at V and 8 bases at J, leaving 5 bases unmatched. The V gene's germline CDR1 is SGHTS and CDR2 YDEGEE. The CDR3 coding sequence is TGTGCCAGCAGCTTGGATGAGACAGGGGGAGAAAAACTGTTTTTT. Translating it yields CASSLDETGGEKLFF.

The J gene is TRBJ1-2, the V gene TRBV10-3; 9 bases are shared with TRBD1. V lost 9 bases and J lost 4; bases outside the gene matches: 6. This CDR3 is 13 amino acids long. Germline values: CDR1 ENHRY, CDR2 SYGVKD. Here the CDR3 DNA reads TGTGCCATGGAAATGGACAGGGGCTATGGCTACACCTTC. Translating gives CAMEMDRGYGYTF.

The chain employs TRBV9 and TRBJ2-7; 8 nucleotides line up with TRBD1. The CDR3 spans 13 residues. Germline V gives CDR1 SGDLS, CDR2 YYNGEE. The J segment lost 2 bases and the V segment lost 5 bases, leaving 3 bases of the junction unmatched. In DNA, the CDR3 is TGTGCCAGCAGTCGGGACAGGCCCTACGAGCAGTACTTC. Translating it yields CASSRDRPYEQYF.

The chain has TRBV5-1 and TRBJ1-2; TRBD1 might be the D (5 bases). The germline CDR1 and CDR2 sequences are SGHRS and YFSETQ. Between the trimmed V and J ends, which lost 3 bases and 6 bases, there was a span of 15 bases. The CDR3 sequence is 14 residues long. This CDR3 is CASSSQRQGHGYTF. Written as DNA, the CDR3 is TGCGCCAGCAGCTCCCAGAGGCAGGGCCATGGCTACACCTTC.

The chain combines TRBV29-1 with TRBJ1-5, with D possibly being TRBD1 (5 bases). V was clipped by 0 bases and J by 4 bases, with 7 bases between them. This CDR3 comprises 13 residues. Germline CDR1 reads SQVTM; CDR2 reads ANQGSEA. The CDR3 coding sequence is TGCAGCGTTGAAGACAAGGGGAATCAGCCCCAGCATTTT. Protein sequence: CSVEDKGNQPQHF.

The rearrangement uses TRBV6-4 and TRBJ1-5, with unresolved D. V shed 2 bases and J shed 4 bases, with 6 bases lying between them. Per the germline V gene, CDR1 is MRHNA and CDR2 is SNTAGT. This CDR3 contains 13 residues. The CDR3 DNA reads as TGTGCCAGCAGTGACAACATAAATCAGCCCCAGCATTTT. Translation gives CASSDNINQPQHF.

The chain carries TRBV7-2 and TRBJ2-3; 9 bases fit TRBD2. The CDR3 consists of 17 residues. CDR1 is SGHTA, CDR2 FQGNSA, per germline. J gave up 2 bases and V 3 bases, and 9 bases lay outside the gene matches. The CDR3 nucleotides read TGTGCCAGCAGCTTGACGGGGCGGGGGGGGATCACAGATACGCAGTATTTT. Translated, it gives CASSLTGRGGITDTQYF.

This chain connects TRBV4-3 to TRBJ1-1; the D gene is possibly TRBD1 (5 bases). Germline CDR1 and CDR2: LGHNA and YSLEER. The CDR3 sequence is 16 residues long. V lost 4 bases and J lost 1, with 16 bases in between. CDR3 in amino acids: CASSLATGLSNTEAFF. As DNA, the CDR3 is TGCGCCAGCAGCCTAGCTACGGGACTTTCGAACACTGAAGCTTTCTTT.